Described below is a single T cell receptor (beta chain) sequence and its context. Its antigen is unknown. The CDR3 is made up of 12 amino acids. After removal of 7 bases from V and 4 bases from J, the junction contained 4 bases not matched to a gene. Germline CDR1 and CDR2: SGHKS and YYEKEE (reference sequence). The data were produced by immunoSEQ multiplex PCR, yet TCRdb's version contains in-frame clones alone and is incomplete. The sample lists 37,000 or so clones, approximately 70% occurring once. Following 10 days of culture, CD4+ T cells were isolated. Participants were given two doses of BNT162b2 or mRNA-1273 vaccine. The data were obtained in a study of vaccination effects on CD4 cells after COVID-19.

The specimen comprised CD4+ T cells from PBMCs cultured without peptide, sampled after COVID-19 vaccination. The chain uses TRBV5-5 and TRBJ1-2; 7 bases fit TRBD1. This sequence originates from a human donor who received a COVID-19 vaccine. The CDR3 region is CASRTGSYGYTF. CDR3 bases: TGTGCCAGCCGGACAGGATCCTATGGCTACACCTTC.